The 24 T cell receptor beta chains below all came from one sample that was sequenced in a study of early T cells in non-severe SARS-CoV-2 infection. TCRdb ran MiXCR on the 5' RACE reads and lists one entry per CDR3 protein. Here the sample spans 86,000 or so distinct CDR3 sequences, over 11% being singletons. The sequenced sample was whole blood. The receptors come from an adult who was a healthcare worker with PCR-confirmed SARS-CoV-2 infection or an uninfected control (not recorded which).

The sample holds a few counts of this clonotype. The rearrangement uses TRBV19 and TRBJ2-7; D gene uncertain. This CDR3 comprises 13 residues. The germline gives CDR1 LNHDA, CDR2 SQIVND (reference sequence). V was shortened by 1 base and J by 0 bases, with 4 bases between the two germline ends. The CDR3 DNA reads TGTGCCAGTAGTATAGTTCACTCCTACGAGCAGTACTTC. Protein product: CASSIVHSYEQYF.

This clonotype has only a few counts. The rearrangement links TRBV6-5 to TRBJ2-6; D remains ambiguous. Trimming took 5 bases from V and 2 from J, leaving 7 bases between them. CDR1 and CDR2 (germline): MNHEY, SVGAGI. CDR3 length: 14 residues. The CDR3 here is CASSLNAGANVLTF. The CDR3 DNA sequence: TGTGCCAGCAGTCTTAACGCTGGGGCCAACGTCCTGACTTTC.

Written as DNA, the CDR3 is TGTGCCAGCTCACCGACGACAGGGTACACAGATACGCAGTATTTT. This codes for CASSPTTGYTDTQYF. This chain connects TRBV18 to TRBJ2-3, with TRBD1 matching over 7 bases. The CDR3 totals 15 residues. Germline V gene sequence: CDR1 KGHSH, CDR2 LQKENI. The V and J ends lost 3 bases and 2 bases, in that order; junction bases with no gene match: 5.

This clonotype was counted between two and nine times. The gene calls are TRBV29-1 and TRBJ2-3; D is uncertain. V shed 7 bases and J shed 5 bases, with 7 bases lying between them. The CDR3 sequence is 10 residues long. The V gene's germline CDR1 is SQVTM and CDR2 ANQGSEA. CDR3 amino acids: CSGMGDTQYF. The CDR3 nucleotides are TGCAGCGGTATGGGAGATACGCAGTATTTT.

The V call is TRBV24-1, the J call TRBJ2-7; tentative D call: TRBD2 (5 bases). The CDR3 is 16 amino acids. Germline lookup yields CDR1 KGHDR and CDR2 SFDVKD. Trimming pared 0 bases from V and 7 bases from J, leaving 18 bases between. The CDR3 protein is CATSDLGEFPTSEQYF. The CDR3 DNA reads as TGTGCCACCAGTGATTTGGGGGAGTTTCCTACGAGTGAGCAGTACTTC.

This clonotype was counted only a few times. The chain uses TRBV9 and TRBJ2-5; 9 bases line up with TRBD1. V lost 0 bases to trimming and J lost 10 bases; unmatched junction nucleotides: 4. This CDR3 contains 13 residues. The germline V gene has CDR1 SGDLS and CDR2 YYNGEE. CDR3 residues: CASSVEWTGDQYF. The CDR3 region has the DNA TGTGCCAGCAGCGTAGAATGGACAGGGGACCAGTACTTC.

This chain links TRBV11-2 with TRBJ1-2, with D tentatively TRBD1 (5 bases). CDR1 is SGHAT, CDR2 FQNNGV, per germline. The V gene lost 5 bases and the J gene lost 2 bases, with 15 bases spanning the gap. The CDR3 loop spans 15 amino acids. DNA for the CDR3: TGTGCCAGCAGCCCCCAGGTGGACATCAACTATGGCTACACCTTC. This codes for CASSPQVDINYGYTF.

J is TRBJ2-7 and V is TRBV5-1; TRBD2 matches at 9 bases. Trimming removed 4 bases from V and 2 bases from J; junction bases left unmatched: 13. This CDR3 region has 17 residues. Germline V lookup: CDR1 SGHRS, CDR2 YFSETQ. The CDR3 sequence: CASSPEIAGVSPYEQYF. The CDR3 DNA is TGCGCCAGCAGCCCAGAAATAGCGGGAGTTTCCCCCTACGAGCAGTACTTC.

This clonotype turned up a few times. The chain employs TRBV29-1 and TRBJ2-7; 13 nucleotides agree with TRBD2. The CDR3 sequence is 15 residues long. Trimming removed 6 bases from V and 7 bases from J; junction bases left unmatched: 12. CDR1 is SQVTM, CDR2 ANQGSEA, per germline. CDR3 coding DNA: TGCAGCGTCATGATCGGACTAGCGGGAGCGAGGGAGCAGTACTTC. This sequence encodes CSVMIGLAGAREQYF.

This clonotype showed up just a few times. V and J are TRBV2 and TRBJ2-7; D uncertain. Germline CDR1 and CDR2: SNHLY and FYNNEI. V lost 7 bases and J lost 2, with 12 bases in between. This CDR3 contains 13 residues. CDR3 in DNA: TGTGCCAGCACGGACGCCGGAACCTACGAGCAGTACTTC. Its protein product is CASTDAGTYEQYF.

This clonotype was seen repeatedly, ten times or more. The chain couples TRBV18 to TRBJ2-1; D call uncertain. The CDR3 spans 13 residues. In germline, CDR1 is KGHSH, CDR2 LQKENI. Trimming removed 10 bases at V and 7 bases at J, with 17 bases between. The CDR3 bases are TGTGCCACCCAAGACGCGGCCCGGAATGAGCAGTTCTTC. Translated: CATQDAARNEQFF. Full variable domain (missing parts from reference TRBV18 and TRBJ2-1): NAGVMQNPRHLVRRRGQEARLRCSPMKGHSHVYWYRQLPEEGLKFMVYLQKENIIDESGMPKERFSAEFPKEGPSILRIQQVVRGDSAAYFCATQDAARNEQFFGPGTRLTVL.

Of note for this clonotype: A much more abundant neighbour one base away suggests this may be a read error. The chain has TRBV7-3 and TRBJ2-2; 9 nucleotides line up with TRBD2. This CDR3 comprises 15 residues. Per the germline V gene, CDR1 is SGHTA and CDR2 is FQGTGA. CDR3 sequence reads: CASSFAGGPTGELLF. The CDR3 region has the DNA TGTGCCAGCAGCTTCGCGGGGGGGCCCACCGGGGAGCTGTTATTT.

This clonotype was recorded many times. This chain uses TRBV7-6 with TRBJ1-1, with unresolved D. The CDR3 is 13 amino acids. Germline lookup yields CDR1 SGHVS and CDR2 FNYEAQ. The V and J ends lost 5 bases and 0 bases respectively, with 7 bases between them. CDR3 residues: CASSPGMNTEAFF. The CDR3 coding sequence is TGTGCCAGCAGCCCCGGGATGAACACTGAAGCTTTCTTT.

In regard to this clonotype: A much larger clone differs from this one at a single base, so this may be a read error. The chain combines TRBV7-2 with TRBJ2-1; possibly TRBD1 or TRBD2 for D (5 bases each). Germline CDR1 and CDR2: SGHTA and FQGNSA. The CDR3 contains 13 residues. V was trimmed by 5 bases and J by 6 bases, leaving 11 bases between them. The CDR3 spells CASSPGAPNEQFF. CDR3 bases: TGTGCCAGCAGCCCCGGGGCCCCCAATGAGCAGTTCTTC.

This clonotype was recorded many times. The chain recombines TRBV4-1 with TRBJ2-7; the D gene is possibly TRBD1 (5 bases). Germline V gene lookup returns CDR1 MGHRA and CDR2 YSYEKL. The CDR3 totals 14 residues. The ends were cut back, 5 bases at V and 4 bases at J, with 15 bases in the middle. CDR3 protein: CASSSSPRQYEQYF. The CDR3, as DNA: TGCGCCAGCAGCTCATCCCCCCGACAGTACGAGCAGTACTTC.

This chain joins TRBV6-5 and TRBJ2-2; 12 positions agree with TRBD2. This CDR3 spans 14 amino acids. V was clipped by 6 bases and J by 6 bases; unmatched bases: 2. From germline, CDR1 is MNHEY and CDR2 SVGAGI. CDR3 DNA: TGTGCCAGCAGCGCTAGCGGGAGGGCCGGGGAGCTGTTTTTT. Its protein is CASSASGRAGELFF.

The chain uses TRBV4-2 and TRBJ2-7, with TRBD2 as a possible D gene (7 bases). V was cut by 1 base and J by 0 bases, with 13 bases left in between. Germline V gives CDR1 LGHNA, CDR2 YNFKEQ. The CDR3 is 16 amino acids. CDR3 protein: CASSQGAGANSYEQYF. For the CDR3, the DNA is TGTGCCAGCAGCCAAGGGGCGGGGGCCAACTCCTACGAGCAGTACTTC.

This clonotype was seen more than once but under ten times. V is TRBV11-3 and J is TRBJ2-7; TRBD2 matches 9 bases. Germline V lookup: CDR1 SGHNT, CDR2 YENEEA. Trimming took 0 bases from V and 1 from J; bases not matched to a gene: 1. This CDR3 spans 15 amino acids. The CDR3, as DNA: TGTGCCAGCAGCTTAGACAGCGGGAGGTCCTACGAGCAGTACTTC. Amino acid sequence: CASSLDSGRSYEQYF.

The J gene is TRBJ2-7, the V gene TRBV5-1; 8 nucleotides agree with TRBD1. The germline V gene has CDR1 SGHRS and CDR2 YFSETQ. The CDR3 is 14 residues long. The V and J ends lost 2 bases and 6 bases, in that order; junction bases with no gene match: 7. The DNA for the CDR3 is TGCGCCAGCAGCTTCCGGACAGGGCAGAGCGAGCAGTACTTC. Encoded protein: CASSFRTGQSEQYF.

This clonotype was recorded many times. This sequence joins TRBV4-1 and TRBJ2-5; TRBD1 agrees at 8 bases. The length of the CDR3 is 16 residues. With V trimmed by 3 bases and J by 2 bases, 8 bases remained unmatched. CDR1 is MGHRA, CDR2 YSYEKL, per germline. CDR3 sequence reads: CASSHRTGSGQETQYF. The CDR3 DNA sequence: TGCGCCAGCAGCCACCGGACAGGGAGCGGTCAAGAGACCCAGTACTTC.

This clonotype came up a few times. The V and J genes are TRBV4-2 and TRBJ2-7; D unclear. V lost 0 bases and J lost 0, with 6 bases in between. CDR1 is LGHNA, CDR2 YNFKEQ, per germline. The CDR3 extends over 14 amino acids. The CDR3, as DNA: TGTGCCAGCAGCCAAGATCGGAACTCCTACGAGCAGTACTTC. It specifies CASSQDRNSYEQYF.

The V call is TRBV7-3, the J call TRBJ2-2; 7 nucleotides match TRBD1. Germline loops: CDR1 SGHTA, CDR2 FQGTGA. The CDR3 sequence is 14 residues long. The trim removed 5 bases at V and 2 bases at J, leaving 2 bases unmatched. CDR3 in DNA: TGTGCCAGCAGCGACAGGGCTAACACCGGGGAGCTGTTTTTT. Its translation: CASSDRANTGELFF.

This clonotype was picked up many times. This chain connects TRBV20-1 to TRBJ2-1, with D unresolved. Germline-derived CDR1 and CDR2 are DFQATT and SNEGSKA (reference sequence). The CDR3 runs 12 residues. Trimming took off 3 bases at V and 7 bases at J, with 10 bases between the two ends. CDR3 in amino acids: CSARPTWNEQFF. The DNA for the CDR3 is TGCAGTGCTAGGCCGACTTGGAATGAGCAGTTCTTC.

This clonotype was recorded a few times. The chain has TRBV2 and TRBJ2-3; tentative D call: TRBD2 (6 bases). Germline CDR1 reads SNHLY; CDR2 reads FYNNEI. V was trimmed by 8 bases and J by 2 bases, leaving 20 bases between them. The length of the CDR3 is 16 residues. The CDR3 reads CASWGTGEGVTDTQYF. CDR3 DNA: TGTGCCAGCTGGGGGACTGGAGAGGGAGTCACAGATACGCAGTATTTT. Full variable domain (rest looked up from reference TRBV2 and TRBJ2-3): EPEVTQTPSHQVTQMGQEVILRCVPISNHLYFYWYRQILGQKVEFLVSFYNNEISEKSEIFDDQFSVERPDGSNFTLKIRSTKLEDSAMYFCASWGTGEGVTDTQYFGPGTRLTVL.